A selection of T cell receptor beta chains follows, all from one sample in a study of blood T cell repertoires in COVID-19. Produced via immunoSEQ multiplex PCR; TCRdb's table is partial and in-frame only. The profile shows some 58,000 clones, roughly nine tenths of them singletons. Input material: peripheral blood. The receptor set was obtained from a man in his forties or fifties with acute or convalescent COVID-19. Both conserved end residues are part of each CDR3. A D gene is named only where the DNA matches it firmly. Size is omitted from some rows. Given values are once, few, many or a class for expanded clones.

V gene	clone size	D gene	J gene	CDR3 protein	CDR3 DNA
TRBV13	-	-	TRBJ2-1	CASSLGREKFF	TGTGCCAGCAGCTTAGGGCGCGAGAAGTTCTTC
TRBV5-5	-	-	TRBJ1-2	CASSLGQNYGYTF	TGTGCCAGCAGCTTGGGGCAGAACTATGGCTACACCTTC
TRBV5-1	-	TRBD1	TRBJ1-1	CASSLRTGFDTEAFF	TGCGCCAGCAGCTTGAGGACAGGCTTTGACACTGAAGCTTTCTTT
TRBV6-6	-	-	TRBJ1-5	CASSYSRGGLEPQHF	TGTGCCAGCAGTTACTCGCGCGGGGGGCTCGAGCCCCAGCATTTT
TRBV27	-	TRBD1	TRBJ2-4	CASRDRGDIQYF	TGTGCCAGCAGAGACAGGGGGGACATTCAGTACTTC
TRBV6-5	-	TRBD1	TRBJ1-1	CASSPGQGGTEAFF	TGTGCCAGCAGCCCGGGACAGGGGGGAACTGAAGCTTTCTTT
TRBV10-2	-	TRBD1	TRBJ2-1	CASSPGTGLRNEQFF	TGCGCCAGCAGCCCCGGGACAGGGTTGCGCAATGAGCAGTTCTTC
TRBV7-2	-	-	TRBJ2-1	CASILGSGSNEQFF	TGTGCCAGCATCCTAGGTTCTGGGTCCAATGAGCAGTTCTTC
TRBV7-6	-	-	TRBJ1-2	CASSLVDQGGSGYTF	TGTGCCAGCAGCTTAGTCGATCAGGGCGGGAGTGGCTACACCTTC
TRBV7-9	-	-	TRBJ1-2	CASSLEARPTF	TGTGCCAGCAGCTTGGAGGCAAGACCGACCTTC
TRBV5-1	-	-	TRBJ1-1	CASSLAPSDTNTEAFF	TGCGCCAGCAGCTTGGCACCTTCGGACACGAACACTGAAGCTTTCTTT
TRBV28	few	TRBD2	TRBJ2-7	CASSPGTGLARRSYEQYF	TGTGCCAGCAGTCCGGGCACGGGACTAGCGCGACGCTCCTACGAGCAGTACTTC
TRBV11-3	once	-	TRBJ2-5	CASSLAPRDSGGTQYF	TGTGCCAGCAGCCTCGCCCCCCGGGACTCAGGGGGGACCCAGTACTTC
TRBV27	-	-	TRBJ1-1	CASYDSQNTEAFF	TGTGCCAGCTACGACAGTCAGAACACTGAAGCTTTCTTT
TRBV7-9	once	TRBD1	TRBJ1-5	CASSSTGSWQPQHF	TGTGCCAGCAGCTCGACAGGGAGCTGGCAGCCCCAGCATTTT
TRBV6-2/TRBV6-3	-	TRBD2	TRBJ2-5	CASSYPWTSEETQYF	TGTGCCAGCAGTTACCCCTGGACTAGCGAAGAGACCCAGTACTTC
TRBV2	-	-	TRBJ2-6	CASRQGSGANVLTF	TGTGCCAGCAGACAGGGTTCTGGGGCCAACGTCCTGACTTTC
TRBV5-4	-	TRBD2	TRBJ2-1	CASSFAGGPSNEQFF	TGTGCCAGCAGCTTTGCGGGAGGGCCCTCAAATGAGCAGTTCTTC
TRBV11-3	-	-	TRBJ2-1	CASSSGLWNNEQFF	TGTGCCAGCAGTTCGGGACTTTGGAACAATGAGCAGTTCTTC
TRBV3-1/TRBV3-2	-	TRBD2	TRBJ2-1	CASSSRLAEYNEQFF	TGTGCCAGCAGCTCGAGACTAGCGGAGTACAATGAGCAGTTCTTC
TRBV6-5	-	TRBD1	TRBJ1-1	CASFLRDSTEAFF	TGTGCCAGCTTCCTCCGGGACAGCACTGAAGCTTTCTTT
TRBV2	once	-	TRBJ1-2	CASSDPGWDGYTF	TGTGCCAGCAGTGACCCAGGGTGGGATGGCTACACCTTC
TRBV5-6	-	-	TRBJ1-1	CASSFGWGGGTEAFF	TGTGCCAGCAGCTTTGGTTGGGGGGGAGGCACTGAAGCTTTCTTT
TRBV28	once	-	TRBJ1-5	CASRFTGNQPQHF	TGTGCCAGCAGATTCACGGGCAATCAGCCCCAGCATTTT
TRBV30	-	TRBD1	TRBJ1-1	CAWSSPGQGAFYAFF	TGTGCCTGGAGTAGCCCGGGGCAGGGGGCGTTTTATGCTTTCTTT
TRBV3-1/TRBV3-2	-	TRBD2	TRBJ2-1	CASSLKAGTYNEQFF	TGTGCCAGCAGCCTAAAAGCGGGAACCTACAATGAGCAGTTCTTC
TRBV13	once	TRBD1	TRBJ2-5	CASSRQGAGETQYF	TGTGCCAGCAGTAGACAGGGGGCGGGGGAGACCCAGTACTTC
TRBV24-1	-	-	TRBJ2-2	CATSSRANTGELFF	TGTGCCACCAGTTCCAGGGCGAACACCGGGGAGCTGTTTTTT
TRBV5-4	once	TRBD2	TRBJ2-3	CASRTSGMSTDTQYF	TGTGCCAGCAGGACTAGCGGGATGAGCACAGATACGCAGTATTTT
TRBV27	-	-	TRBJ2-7	CASSFRQEDEQYF	TGTGCCAGCAGTTTTAGGCAGGAGGACGAGCAGTACTTC
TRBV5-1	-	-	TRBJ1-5	CASSLLGQQGEPQHF	TGCGCCAGCAGCTTGTTGGGCCAACAAGGGGAGCCCCAGCATTTT
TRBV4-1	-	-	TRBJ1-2	CASSQVRGNGYTF	TGCGCCAGCAGCCAAGTCAGGGGTAATGGCTACACCTTC
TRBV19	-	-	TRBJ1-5	CASRKGPSPSEPQHF	TGTGCCAGTAGAAAGGGGCCCTCTCCTAGTGAGCCCCAGCATTTT
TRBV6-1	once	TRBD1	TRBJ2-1	CASSPRDRGRDEQFF	TGTGCCAGCAGTCCCCGGGACAGGGGGCGGGATGAGCAGTTCTTC
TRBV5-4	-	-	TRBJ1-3	CASSFRGGNTIYF	TGTGCCAGCAGCTTCCGCGGGGGAAACACCATATATTTT
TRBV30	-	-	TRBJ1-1	CAWSFTGNTEAFF	TGTGCCTGGAGTTTCACAGGGAACACTGAAGCTTTCTTT
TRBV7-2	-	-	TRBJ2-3	CASSLDGGVADTQYF	TGTGCCAGCAGCTTAGATGGCGGGGTGGCAGATACGCAGTATTTT
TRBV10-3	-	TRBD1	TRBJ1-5	CAISAGGRDQPQHF	TGTGCCATCAGTGCAGGGGGCCGGGATCAGCCCCAGCATTTT
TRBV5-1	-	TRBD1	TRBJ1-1	CASSTGTENTEAFF	TGCGCCAGCAGCACCGGGACAGAGAACACTGAAGCTTTCTTT
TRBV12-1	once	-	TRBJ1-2	CAIPPGQDYGYTF	TGTGCCATCCCTCCGGGACAGGATTATGGCTACACCTTC
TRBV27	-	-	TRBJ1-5	CASSTRTYSNQPQHF	TGTGCCAGCAGTACGCGGACATATAGCAATCAGCCCCAGCATTTT
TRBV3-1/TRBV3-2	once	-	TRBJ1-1	CASSPQGWNTEAFF	TGTGCCAGCAGCCCCCAGGGATGGAACACTGAAGCTTTCTTT
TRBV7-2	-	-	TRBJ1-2	CASSSRQGRNGYTF	TGTGCCAGCAGCTCTCGCCAGGGAAGGAACGGCTACACCTTC
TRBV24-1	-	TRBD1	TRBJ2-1	CATSVSDRGYNEQFF	TGTGCCACCAGTGTATCCGACAGGGGCTACAATGAGCAGTTCTTC
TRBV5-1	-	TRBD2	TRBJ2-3	CASGNIAGGNTDTQYF	TGCGCCAGCGGAAACATAGCGGGAGGTAACACAGATACGCAGTATTTT
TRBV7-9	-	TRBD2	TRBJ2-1	CASSPGLAGLFPYNEQFF	TGTGCCAGCAGCCCAGGACTAGCGGGATTATTCCCCTACAATGAGCAGTTCTTC
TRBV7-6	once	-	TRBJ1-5	CASSSGGDYQPQHF	TGTGCCAGCAGCTCCGGGGGGGATTATCAGCCCCAGCATTTT
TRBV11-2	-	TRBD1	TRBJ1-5	CASSLDRANQPQHF	TGTGCCAGCAGCCTTGACAGGGCCAATCAGCCCCAGCATTTT
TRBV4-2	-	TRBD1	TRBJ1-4	CASSQDLTGGLVEKLFF	TGTGCCAGCAGCCAAGACCTGACAGGGGGTCTGGTAGAAAAACTGTTTTTT
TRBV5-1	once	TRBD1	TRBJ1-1	CASRGSVGQQNTEAFF	TGCGCCAGCAGAGGGTCTGTGGGACAGCAGAACACTGAAGCTTTCTTT
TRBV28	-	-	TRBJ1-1	CASTSYLRVNTEAFF	TGTGCCAGCACCTCCTACCTCAGGGTGAACACTGAAGCTTTCTTT
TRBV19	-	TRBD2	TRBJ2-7	CASSIVIAGGPDHEQYF	TGTGCCAGTAGTATAGTAATAGCGGGAGGGCCGGACCACGAGCAGTACTTC
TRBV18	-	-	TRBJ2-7	CASSPLPRVNEQYF	TGTGCCAGCTCACCCCTGCCCAGGGTCAACGAGCAGTACTTC
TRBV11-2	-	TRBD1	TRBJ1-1	CASSLVSWRRDSNTEAFF	TGTGCCAGCAGCTTAGTAAGTTGGAGGAGGGACAGCAACACTGAAGCTTTCTTT
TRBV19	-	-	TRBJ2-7	CASSLMTSSYEQYF	TGTGCCAGTAGTCTCATGACTAGCTCCTACGAGCAGTACTTC
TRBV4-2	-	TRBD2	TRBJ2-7	CASSPGTSAEQYF	TGTGCCAGCAGCCCCGGGACTAGCGCTGAGCAGTACTTC